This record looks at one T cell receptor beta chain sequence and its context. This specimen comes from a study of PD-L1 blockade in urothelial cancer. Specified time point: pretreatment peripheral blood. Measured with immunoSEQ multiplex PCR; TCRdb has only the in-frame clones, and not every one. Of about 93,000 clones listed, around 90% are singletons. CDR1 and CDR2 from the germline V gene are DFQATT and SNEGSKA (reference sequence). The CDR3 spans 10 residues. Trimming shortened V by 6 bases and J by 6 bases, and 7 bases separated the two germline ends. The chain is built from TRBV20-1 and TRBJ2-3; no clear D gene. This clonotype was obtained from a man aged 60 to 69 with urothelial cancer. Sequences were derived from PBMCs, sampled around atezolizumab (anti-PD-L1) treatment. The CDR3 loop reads CSAPVDTQYF. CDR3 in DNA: TGCAGTGCCCCTGTGGATACGCAGTATTTT.